Listed below are T cell receptor beta chains from one sample, sequenced in a study of T cell repertoires and HLA-DP antigens. Profiled with immunoSEQ multiplex PCR; TCRdb holds only in-frame clones, not every one. In the table there are 65,000 to 90,000 clones, roughly 75% of which are singletons. These receptors have no identified antigens. Sample: CD4+ T cells from PBMCs. Every receptor here comes from a man aged 55 to 70 in good health and CMV-seronegative. Both conserved end residues are part of each CDR3. D genes are given only for firm matches. The size field is filled for only some rows; it gives once, few, many or a size class.

clone size: NA
J gene: TRBJ2-1
V gene: TRBV5-1
D gene: NA
CDR3 protein: CASSLDPNNEQFF
CDR3 DNA: TGCGCCAGCAGCTTGGACCCAAACAATGAGCAGTTCTTC

clone size: few
J gene: TRBJ1-4
V gene: TRBV7-8
D gene: NA
CDR3 protein: CASSRRANEKLFF
CDR3 DNA: TGTGCCAGCAGTAGGAGGGCTAATGAAAAACTGTTTTTT

clone size: NA
J gene: TRBJ1-2
V gene: TRBV15
D gene: NA
CDR3 protein: CATSRGNGYTF
CDR3 DNA: TGTGCCACCAGCAGGGGGAATGGCTACACCTTC

clone size: NA
J gene: TRBJ2-1
V gene: TRBV6-5
D gene: NA
CDR3 protein: CASSLTGFPYNEQFF
CDR3 DNA: TGTGCCAGCAGTCTTACAGGGTTTCCCTACAATGAGCAGTTCTTC

clone size: NA
J gene: TRBJ2-1
V gene: TRBV7-2
D gene: NA
CDR3 protein: CASSLVAGGYNEQFF
CDR3 DNA: TGTGCCAGCAGCTTAGTGGCAGGGGGGTACAATGAGCAGTTCTTC

clone size: NA
J gene: TRBJ2-7
V gene: TRBV7-6
D gene: NA
CDR3 protein: CASSLAGQIYEQYF
CDR3 DNA: TGTGCCAGCAGCTTAGCCGGACAGATCTACGAGCAGTACTTC

clone size: NA
J gene: TRBJ2-1
V gene: TRBV7-6
D gene: NA
CDR3 protein: CASSLGLGEQFF
CDR3 DNA: TGTGCCAGCAGCTTAGGCCTGGGTGAGCAGTTCTTC

clone size: once
J gene: TRBJ2-3
V gene: TRBV18
D gene: TRBD2
CDR3 protein: CASSPLGGSSTDTQYF
CDR3 DNA: TGTGCCAGCTCACCACTAGGCGGGAGCTCCACAGATACGCAGTATTTT

clone size: NA
J gene: TRBJ2-2
V gene: TRBV18
D gene: NA
CDR3 protein: CASSPTGDNGGELFF
CDR3 DNA: TGTGCCAGCTCACCGACCGGGGACAATGGCGGGGAGCTGTTTTTT

clone size: once
J gene: TRBJ1-4
V gene: TRBV5-1
D gene: NA
CDR3 protein: CASSLTPGNRGEKLFF
CDR3 DNA: TGCGCCAGCAGCCTAACGCCCGGGAATCGGGGCGAAAAACTGTTTTTT

clone size: NA
J gene: TRBJ1-5
V gene: TRBV5-1
D gene: NA
CDR3 protein: CASSSEAGGGPQPQHF
CDR3 DNA: TGCGCCAGCAGCTCCGAAGCGGGGGGAGGCCCACAGCCCCAGCATTTT

clone size: NA
J gene: TRBJ1-4
V gene: TRBV9
D gene: NA
CDR3 protein: CASSVRAGSDEKLFF
CDR3 DNA: TGTGCCAGCAGCGTACGGGCAGGGAGCGATGAAAAACTGTTTTTT

clone size: NA
J gene: TRBJ2-3
V gene: TRBV5-4
D gene: NA
CDR3 protein: CASSRGDLSTDTQYF
CDR3 DNA: TGTGCCAGCAGCCGAGGGGACCTTAGCACAGATACGCAGTATTTT

clone size: NA
J gene: TRBJ1-1
V gene: TRBV6-6
D gene: NA
CDR3 protein: CASSYSWSGKVDF
CDR3 DNA: TGTGCCAGCAGTTACTCGTGGTCCGGGAAGGTAGACTTT

clone size: NA
J gene: TRBJ2-5
V gene: TRBV2
D gene: NA
CDR3 protein: CASTARRGQETQYF
CDR3 DNA: TGTGCCAGCACGGCAAGGAGGGGACAAGAGACCCAGTACTTC

clone size: once
J gene: TRBJ2-5
V gene: TRBV2
D gene: TRBD2
CDR3 protein: CASSVERGGLGTQYF
CDR3 DNA: TGTGCCAGCAGTGTTGAGCGGGGGGGCCTTGGGACCCAGTACTTC

clone size: NA
J gene: TRBJ2-2
V gene: TRBV6-1
D gene: NA
CDR3 protein: CASSVYGGELFF
CDR3 DNA: TGTGCCAGCAGTGTTTACGGCGGGGAGCTGTTTTTT

clone size: NA
J gene: TRBJ1-1
V gene: TRBV2
D gene: NA
CDR3 protein: CASSDVGSNTEAFF
CDR3 DNA: TGTGCCAGCAGTGATGTGGGGTCCAACACTGAAGCTTTCTTT

clone size: NA
J gene: TRBJ2-2
V gene: TRBV28
D gene: NA
CDR3 protein: CASSLWGTGELFF
CDR3 DNA: TGTGCCAGCAGTTTATGGGGTACCGGGGAGCTGTTTTTT

clone size: NA
J gene: TRBJ1-6
V gene: TRBV13
D gene: NA
CDR3 protein: CATSPEANSPLHF
CDR3 DNA: TGTGCCACTTCGCCCGAGGCAAATTCACCCCTCCACTTT

clone size: NA
J gene: TRBJ1-6
V gene: TRBV9
D gene: NA
CDR3 protein: CASSGEPNSPLHF
CDR3 DNA: TGTGCCAGCAGTGGAGAGCCCAATTCACCCCTCCACTTT

clone size: NA
J gene: TRBJ1-5
V gene: TRBV7-9
D gene: NA
CDR3 protein: CASSLAGRRDQPQHF
CDR3 DNA: TGTGCCAGCAGCTTAGCCGGGCGACGGGATCAGCCCCAGCATTTT

clone size: NA
J gene: TRBJ1-5
V gene: TRBV7-9
D gene: NA
CDR3 protein: CASSTGLGNQPQHF
CDR3 DNA: TGTGCCAGCAGCACAGGGTTAGGCAATCAGCCCCAGCATTTT

clone size: NA
J gene: TRBJ2-3
V gene: TRBV9
D gene: TRBD2
CDR3 protein: CASSNEGAGDTQYF
CDR3 DNA: TGTGCCAGCAGCAACGAGGGAGCGGGGGATACGCAGTATTTT

clone size: NA
J gene: TRBJ1-6
V gene: TRBV6-5
D gene: NA
CDR3 protein: CASSFGQNSPLHF
CDR3 DNA: TGTGCCAGCAGTTTTGGACAGAATTCACCCCTCCACTTT

clone size: NA
J gene: TRBJ1-6
V gene: TRBV9
D gene: NA
CDR3 protein: CASSVGVGNSPLHF
CDR3 DNA: TGTGCCAGCAGCGTAGGGGTTGGGAATTCACCCCTCCACTTT

clone size: few
J gene: TRBJ2-5
V gene: TRBV7-2
D gene: NA
CDR3 protein: CASSPGPRGKETQYF
CDR3 DNA: TGTGCCAGCAGCCCCGGGCCGCGAGGAAAAGAGACCCAGTACTTC

clone size: NA
J gene: TRBJ2-7
V gene: TRBV7-8
D gene: NA
CDR3 protein: CASSPLVVGGEQYF
CDR3 DNA: TGTGCCAGCAGCCCCTTAGTAGTAGGGGGCGAGCAGTACTTC

clone size: NA
J gene: TRBJ1-3
V gene: TRBV5-5
D gene: NA
CDR3 protein: CASSLAWDSGNTIYF
CDR3 DNA: TGTGCCAGCAGCTTGGCGTGGGACTCTGGAAACACCATATATTTT

clone size: NA
J gene: TRBJ1-6
V gene: TRBV5-6
D gene: TRBD1
CDR3 protein: CASSRDRNNSPLHF
CDR3 DNA: TGTGCCAGCAGCCGGGACAGGAATAATTCACCCCTCCACTTT

clone size: NA
J gene: TRBJ1-4
V gene: TRBV4-1
D gene: NA
CDR3 protein: CASSNSPGDEKLFF
CDR3 DNA: TGCGCCAGCAGCAACTCCCCTGGTGATGAAAAACTGTTTTTT

clone size: NA
J gene: TRBJ2-5
V gene: TRBV29-1
D gene: NA
CDR3 protein: CSARLGGETQYF
CDR3 DNA: TGCAGCGCCCGGCTAGGCGGAGAGACCCAGTACTTC

clone size: NA
J gene: TRBJ1-2
V gene: TRBV4-3
D gene: TRBD1
CDR3 protein: CASSQDRGLQGAVYGYTF
CDR3 DNA: TGCGCCAGCAGCCAAGATCGGGGTCTGCAGGGGGCTGTCTATGGCTACACCTTC

clone size: NA
J gene: TRBJ2-7
V gene: TRBV11-3
D gene: NA
CDR3 protein: CASSQNRNSYEQYF
CDR3 DNA: TGTGCCAGCAGCCAAAACAGGAACTCCTACGAGCAGTACTTC

clone size: NA
J gene: TRBJ1-3
V gene: TRBV5-1
D gene: NA
CDR3 protein: CASSLDRYSGNTIYF
CDR3 DNA: TGCGCCAGCAGCTTGGACAGATACTCTGGAAACACCATATATTTT

clone size: NA
J gene: TRBJ1-3
V gene: TRBV30
D gene: NA
CDR3 protein: CAWSEGSMTIYF
CDR3 DNA: TGTGCCTGGAGTGAGGGCAGCATGACCATATATTTT

clone size: NA
J gene: TRBJ2-1
V gene: TRBV6-6
D gene: TRBD1
CDR3 protein: CASSFRDRDYNEQFF
CDR3 DNA: TGTGCCAGCAGTTTCCGGGACAGGGACTACAATGAGCAGTTCTTC

clone size: NA
J gene: TRBJ2-5
V gene: TRBV11-2
D gene: NA
CDR3 protein: CASSLDLQYQETQYF
CDR3 DNA: TGTGCCAGCAGCTTAGATCTCCAGTACCAAGAGACCCAGTACTTC

clone size: NA
J gene: TRBJ2-1
V gene: TRBV5-1
D gene: TRBD2
CDR3 protein: CASSLDSGRANEQFF
CDR3 DNA: TGCGCCAGCAGCTTGGACAGCGGGAGGGCCAATGAGCAGTTCTTC

clone size: NA
J gene: TRBJ2-2
V gene: TRBV11-2
D gene: NA
CDR3 protein: CASSLYGGRETGELFF
CDR3 DNA: TGTGCCAGCAGCTTATATGGCGGTAGGGAAACCGGGGAGCTGTTTTTT

clone size: NA
J gene: TRBJ1-6
V gene: TRBV29-1
D gene: NA
CDR3 protein: CSGHQGPNSYNSPLHF
CDR3 DNA: TGCAGCGGCCACCAGGGACCGAACTCCTATAATTCACCCCTCCACTTT

clone size: few
J gene: TRBJ1-1
V gene: TRBV11-2
D gene: NA
CDR3 protein: CASSSLRRTGEAFF
CDR3 DNA: TGTGCCAGCAGCTCACTAAGACGAACTGGTGAAGCTTTCTTT

clone size: NA
J gene: TRBJ2-5
V gene: TRBV9
D gene: TRBD2
CDR3 protein: CASSPRGSGRQETQYF
CDR3 DNA: TGTGCCAGCAGCCCGAGGGGGAGCGGGAGACAGGAGACCCAGTACTTC

clone size: NA
J gene: TRBJ1-2
V gene: TRBV19
D gene: NA
CDR3 protein: CASSMGLTPLGYTF
CDR3 DNA: TGTGCCAGTAGTATGGGTTTAACCCCTTTGGGCTACACCTTC

clone size: NA
J gene: TRBJ2-2
V gene: TRBV6-5
D gene: NA
CDR3 protein: CASSPWNTGELFF
CDR3 DNA: TGTGCCAGCAGCCCGTGGAATACCGGGGAGCTGTTTTTT

clone size: NA
J gene: TRBJ2-1
V gene: TRBV7-2
D gene: NA
CDR3 protein: CASSKEERGEFF
CDR3 DNA: TGTGCCAGCAGTAAAGAGGAGAGGGGGGAGTTCTTC

clone size: few
J gene: TRBJ1-5
V gene: TRBV7-2
D gene: NA
CDR3 protein: CASSLTGLSNQPQHF
CDR3 DNA: TGTGCCAGCAGCTTGACAGGACTTAGCAATCAGCCCCAGCATTTT

clone size: few
J gene: TRBJ2-1
V gene: TRBV4-3
D gene: NA
CDR3 protein: CASSHRGTSSYNEQFF
CDR3 DNA: TGCGCCAGCAGCCACCGGGGGACAAGCTCCTACAATGAGCAGTTCTTC

clone size: NA
J gene: TRBJ1-2
V gene: TRBV19
D gene: NA
CDR3 protein: CASMGQGLYGYTF
CDR3 DNA: TGTGCCAGTATGGGCCAGGGCCTCTATGGCTACACCTTC

clone size: NA
J gene: TRBJ2-5
V gene: TRBV7-2
D gene: TRBD1
CDR3 protein: CASSTTGGTETQYF
CDR3 DNA: TGTGCCAGCAGCACCACAGGGGGGACAGAGACCCAGTACTTC

clone size: once
J gene: TRBJ1-1
V gene: TRBV28
D gene: TRBD1
CDR3 protein: CASSLHAGGNTEAFF
CDR3 DNA: TGTGCCAGCAGTTTACACGCAGGGGGGAACACTGAAGCTTTCTTT